This TCR beta chain was documented in a study of cytomegalovirus exposure and HLA in healthy donors. This CDR3 has 14 residues. Germline CDR1 MDHEN, CDR2 SYDVKM. V was shortened by 8 bases and J by 0 bases, with 10 bases between the two germline ends. Researchers ran the PCR with 60 Vbeta and 13 Jbeta primers. Sequencing used immunoSEQ multiplex PCR; TCRdb keeps in-frame clones, though not all of them. The sample holds approximately 160,000 clones, roughly 73% seen once. The sequence was collected from a male donor in good health and CMV-seronegative. This chain uses TRBV28 with TRBJ2-2, with D possibly TRBD1 on 5 matching bases. The sequencing input was PBMCs. This CDR3 is CASYGHPNTGELFF. The CDR3 bases are TGTGCCAGCTATGGACATCCGAACACCGGGGAGCTGTTTTTT.